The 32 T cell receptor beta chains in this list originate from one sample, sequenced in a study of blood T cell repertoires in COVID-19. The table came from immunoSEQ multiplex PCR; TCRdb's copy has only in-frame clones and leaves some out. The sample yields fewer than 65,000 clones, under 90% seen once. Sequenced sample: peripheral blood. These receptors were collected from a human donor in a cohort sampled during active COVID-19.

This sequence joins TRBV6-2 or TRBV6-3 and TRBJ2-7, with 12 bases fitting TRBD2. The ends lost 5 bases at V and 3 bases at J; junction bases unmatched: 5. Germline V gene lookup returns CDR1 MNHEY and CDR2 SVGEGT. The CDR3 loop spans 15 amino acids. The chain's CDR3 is CASSTSTSGSYEQYF. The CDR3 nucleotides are TGTGCCAGCAGTACCTCGACTAGCGGGAGCTACGAGCAGTACTTC.

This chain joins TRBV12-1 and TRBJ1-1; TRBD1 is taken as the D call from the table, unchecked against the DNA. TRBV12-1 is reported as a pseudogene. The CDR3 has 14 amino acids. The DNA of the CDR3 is TGTGCCAGCCCCCGGGCAGGGGCGGGCACTGAAGCTTTCTTT. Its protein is CASPRAGAGTEAFF.

The CDR3 DNA follows: TGTGCCAGCGGACTGAACACCGGGGAGCTGTTTTTT. This gives the protein CASGLNTGELFF. This chain joins TRBV28 and TRBJ2-2; D possibly corresponds to TRBD2 (5 bases). V gave up 8 bases and J gave up 1 base, with 5 bases separating them. Germline CDR1 and CDR2: MDHEN and SYDVKM. The CDR3 runs to 12 residues.

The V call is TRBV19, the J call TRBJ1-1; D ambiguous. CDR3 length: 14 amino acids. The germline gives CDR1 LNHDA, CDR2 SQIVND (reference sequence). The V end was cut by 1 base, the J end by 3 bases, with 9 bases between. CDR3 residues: CASSIGRVHTEAFF. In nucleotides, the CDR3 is TGTGCCAGTAGTATAGGACGGGTTCACACTGAAGCTTTCTTT.

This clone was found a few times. The CDR3 loop is CASSREPGLAGEGTDTQYF. The CDR3 bases are TGTGCCAGCAGCCGAGAGCCGGGACTAGCGGGAGAGGGCACAGATACGCAGTATTTT. The genes are TRBV4-2 and TRBJ2-3; 14 positions agree with TRBD2. CDR3 length equals 19 residues. Germline CDR1 is LGHNA and CDR2 is YNFKEQ. V shed 4 bases and J 1 base; nucleotides not matched to a gene: 10.

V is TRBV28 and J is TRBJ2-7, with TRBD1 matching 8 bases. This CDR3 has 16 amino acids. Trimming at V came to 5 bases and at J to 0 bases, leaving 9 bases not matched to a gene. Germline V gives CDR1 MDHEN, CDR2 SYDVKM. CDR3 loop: CASSAPDRANSYEQYF. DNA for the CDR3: TGTGCCAGCAGTGCGCCGGACAGGGCCAACTCCTACGAGCAGTACTTC.

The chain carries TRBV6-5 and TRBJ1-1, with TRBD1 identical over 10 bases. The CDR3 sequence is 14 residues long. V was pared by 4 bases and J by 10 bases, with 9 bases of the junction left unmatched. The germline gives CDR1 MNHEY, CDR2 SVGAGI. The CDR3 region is CASSLRSGDRGAFF. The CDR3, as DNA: TGTGCCAGCAGTTTACGATCCGGGGACAGGGGAGCTTTCTTT.

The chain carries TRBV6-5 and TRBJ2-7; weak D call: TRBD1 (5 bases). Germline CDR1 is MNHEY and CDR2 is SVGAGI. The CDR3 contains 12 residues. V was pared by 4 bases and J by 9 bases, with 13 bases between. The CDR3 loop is CASSFDWQGQYF. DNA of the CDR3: TGTGCCAGCAGTTTCGACTGGCAGGGGCAGTACTTC.

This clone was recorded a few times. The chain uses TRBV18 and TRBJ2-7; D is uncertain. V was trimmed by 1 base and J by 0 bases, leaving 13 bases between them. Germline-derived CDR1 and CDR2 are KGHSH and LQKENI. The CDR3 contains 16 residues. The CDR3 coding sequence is TGTGCCAGCTCACCACTGACACGGTCGAGCTCCTACGAGCAGTACTTC. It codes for CASSPLTRSSSYEQYF.

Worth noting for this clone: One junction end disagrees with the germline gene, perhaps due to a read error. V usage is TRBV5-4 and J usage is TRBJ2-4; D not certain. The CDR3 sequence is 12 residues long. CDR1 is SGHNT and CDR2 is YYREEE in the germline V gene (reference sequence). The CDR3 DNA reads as TGTGCCAGCAGCATGAATTCGGTCCATCCGAACTTC. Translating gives CASSMNSVHPNF.

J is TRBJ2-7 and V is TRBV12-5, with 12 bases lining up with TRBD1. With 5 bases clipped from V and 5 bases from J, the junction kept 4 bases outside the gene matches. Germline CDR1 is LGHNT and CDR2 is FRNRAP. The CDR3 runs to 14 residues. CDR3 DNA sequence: TGTGCTAGTGGTCTTGGGACAGGGGGCGACGAGCAGTACTTC. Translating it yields CASGLGTGGDEQYF.

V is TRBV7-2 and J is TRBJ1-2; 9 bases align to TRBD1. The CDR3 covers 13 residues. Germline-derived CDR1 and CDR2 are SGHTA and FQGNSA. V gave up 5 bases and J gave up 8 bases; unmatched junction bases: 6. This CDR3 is CASSPGQGRGYTF. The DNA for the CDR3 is TGTGCCAGCAGCCCTGGACAGGGGAGAGGCTACACCTTC.

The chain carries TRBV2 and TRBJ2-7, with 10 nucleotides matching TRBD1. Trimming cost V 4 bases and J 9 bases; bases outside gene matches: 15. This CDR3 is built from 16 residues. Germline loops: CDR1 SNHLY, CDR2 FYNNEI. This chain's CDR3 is CASSGYGTGAISGQYF. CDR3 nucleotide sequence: TGTGCCAGCAGTGGGTACGGGACAGGGGCCATCTCTGGGCAGTACTTC.

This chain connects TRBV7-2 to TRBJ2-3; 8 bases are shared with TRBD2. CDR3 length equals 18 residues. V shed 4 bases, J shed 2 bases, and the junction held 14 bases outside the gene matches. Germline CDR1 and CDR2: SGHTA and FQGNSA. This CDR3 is CASSSRGLLAAYTDTQYF. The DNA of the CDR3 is TGTGCCAGCAGCTCTAGGGGTTTACTAGCGGCATACACAGATACGCAGTATTTT. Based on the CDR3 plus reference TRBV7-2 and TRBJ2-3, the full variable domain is GAGVSQSPSNKVTEKGKDVELRCDPISGHTALYWYRQSLGQGLEFLIYFQGNSAPDKSGLPSDRFSAERTGGSVSTLTIQRTQQEDSAVYLCASSSRGLLAAYTDTQYFGPGTRLTVL.

Here the CDR3 DNA reads TGTGCCAGCAGCTTCAAGGAGGGTGCCGAAGCTTTCTTT. The encoded protein is CASSFKEGAEAFF. This chain uses TRBV7-3 with TRBJ1-1; no firm D call. The germline V and J ends were trimmed by 3 bases and 8 bases, with 13 bases remaining between them. This CDR3 has 13 residues. CDR1 and CDR2 from the germline V gene are SGHTA and FQGTGA.

DNA for the CDR3: TGTGCCAGCAGTTTATCGGGGGGGCATTCACCCCTCCACTTT. Translation gives CASSLSGGHSPLHF. This rearrangement joins TRBV27 to TRBJ1-6, with D perhaps matching TRBD1 (6 bases). The CDR3 sequence is 14 residues long. V lost 0 bases, J lost 8 bases, and 8 bases lay in between. The germline gives CDR1 MNHEY, CDR2 SMNVEV (reference sequence).

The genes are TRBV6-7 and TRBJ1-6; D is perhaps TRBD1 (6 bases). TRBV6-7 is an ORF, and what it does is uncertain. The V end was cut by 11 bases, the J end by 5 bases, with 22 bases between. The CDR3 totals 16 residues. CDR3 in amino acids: CAHRARQPPNNSPLHF. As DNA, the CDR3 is TGTGCCCACAGGGCCCGACAGCCCCCAAATAATTCACCCCTCCACTTT.

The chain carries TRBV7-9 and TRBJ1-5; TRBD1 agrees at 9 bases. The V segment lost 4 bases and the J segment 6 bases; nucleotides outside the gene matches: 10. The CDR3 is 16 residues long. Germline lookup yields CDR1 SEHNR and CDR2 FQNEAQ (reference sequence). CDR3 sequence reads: CASSSSGQGTAQPQHF. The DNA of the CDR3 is TGTGCCAGCAGCTCTTCGGGACAGGGAACAGCTCAGCCCCAGCATTTT. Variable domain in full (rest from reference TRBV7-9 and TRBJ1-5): DTGVSQNPRHKITKRGQNVTFRCDPISEHNRLYWYRQTLGQGPEFLTYFQNEAQLEKSRLLSDRFSAERPKGSFSTLEIQRTEQGDSAMYLCASSSSGQGTAQPQHFGDGTRLSIL.

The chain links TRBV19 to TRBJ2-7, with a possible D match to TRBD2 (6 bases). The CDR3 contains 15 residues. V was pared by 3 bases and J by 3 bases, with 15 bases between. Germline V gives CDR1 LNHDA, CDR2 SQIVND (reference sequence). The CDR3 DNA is TGTGCCAGTAGTATGACGGACGGGGGTATCTACGAGCAGTACTTC. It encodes CASSMTDGGIYEQYF.

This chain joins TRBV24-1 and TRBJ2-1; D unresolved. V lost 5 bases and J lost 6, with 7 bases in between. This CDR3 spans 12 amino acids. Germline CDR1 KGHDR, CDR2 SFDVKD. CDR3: CATSAIPNEQFF. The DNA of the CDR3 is TGTGCCACCAGTGCTATTCCCAATGAGCAGTTCTTC.

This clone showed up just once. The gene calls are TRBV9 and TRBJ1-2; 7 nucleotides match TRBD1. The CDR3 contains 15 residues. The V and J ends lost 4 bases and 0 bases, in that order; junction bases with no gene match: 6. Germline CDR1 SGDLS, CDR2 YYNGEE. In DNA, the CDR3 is TGTGCCAGCAGCCCACGTGGGACAGCTAACTATGGCTACACCTTC. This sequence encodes CASSPRGTANYGYTF. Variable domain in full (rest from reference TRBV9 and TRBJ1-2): DSGVTQTPKHLITATGQRVTLRCSPRSGDLSVYWYQQSLDQGLQFLIQYYNGEERAKGNILERFSAQQFPDLHSELNLSSLELGDSALYFCASSPRGTANYGYTFGSGTRLTVV.

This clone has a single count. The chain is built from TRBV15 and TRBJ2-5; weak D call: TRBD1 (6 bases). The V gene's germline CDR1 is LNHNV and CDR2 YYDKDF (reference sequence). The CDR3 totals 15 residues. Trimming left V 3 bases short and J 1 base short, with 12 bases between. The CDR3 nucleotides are TGTGCCACCAGCAGGGATGGACAGTTCCAAGAGACCCAGTACTTC. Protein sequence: CATSRDGQFQETQYF.

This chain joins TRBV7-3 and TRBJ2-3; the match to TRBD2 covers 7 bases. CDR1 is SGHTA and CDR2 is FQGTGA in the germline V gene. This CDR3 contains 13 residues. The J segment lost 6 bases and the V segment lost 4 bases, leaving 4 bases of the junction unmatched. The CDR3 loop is CASSSSGGDTQYF. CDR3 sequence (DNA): TGTGCCAGCAGCTCATCCGGGGGGGATACGCAGTATTTT.

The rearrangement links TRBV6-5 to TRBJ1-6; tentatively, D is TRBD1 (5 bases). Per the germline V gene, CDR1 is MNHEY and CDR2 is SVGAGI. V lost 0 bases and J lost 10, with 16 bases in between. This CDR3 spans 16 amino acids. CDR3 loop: CASSYSTAKTGSPLHF. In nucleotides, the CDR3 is TGTGCCAGCAGTTACTCGACGGCCAAAACAGGATCACCCCTCCACTTT.

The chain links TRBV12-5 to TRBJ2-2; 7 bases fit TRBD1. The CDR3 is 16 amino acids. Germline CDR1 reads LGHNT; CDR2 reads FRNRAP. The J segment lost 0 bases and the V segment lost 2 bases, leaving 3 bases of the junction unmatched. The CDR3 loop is CASGLIGGPNTGELFF. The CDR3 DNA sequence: TGTGCTAGTGGTTTGATAGGGGGCCCGAACACCGGGGAGCTGTTTTTT.

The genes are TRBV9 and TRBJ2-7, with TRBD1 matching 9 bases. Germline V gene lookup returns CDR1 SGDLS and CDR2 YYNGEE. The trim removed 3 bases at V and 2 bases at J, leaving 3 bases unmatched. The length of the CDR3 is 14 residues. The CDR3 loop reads CASSETGGPYEQYF. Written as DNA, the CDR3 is TGTGCCAGCAGCGAGACAGGGGGACCCTACGAGCAGTACTTC. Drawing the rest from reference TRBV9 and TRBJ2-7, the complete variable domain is DSGVTQTPKHLITATGQRVTLRCSPRSGDLSVYWYQQSLDQGLQFLIQYYNGEERAKGNILERFSAQQFPDLHSELNLSSLELGDSALYFCASSETGGPYEQYFGPGTRLTVT.

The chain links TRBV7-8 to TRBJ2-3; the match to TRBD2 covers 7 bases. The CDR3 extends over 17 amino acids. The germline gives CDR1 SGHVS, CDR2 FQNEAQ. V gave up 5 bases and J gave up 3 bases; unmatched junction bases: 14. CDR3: CASSHRESAGATDTQYF. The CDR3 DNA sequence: TGTGCCAGCAGCCACCGCGAGTCGGCGGGAGCGACAGATACGCAGTATTTT.

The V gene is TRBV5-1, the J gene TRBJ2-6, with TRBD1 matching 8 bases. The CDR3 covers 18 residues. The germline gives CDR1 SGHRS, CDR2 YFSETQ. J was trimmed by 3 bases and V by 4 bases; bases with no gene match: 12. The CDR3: CASSQGRADRGGANVLTF. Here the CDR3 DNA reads TGCGCCAGCAGCCAAGGGCGAGCAGACAGGGGTGGGGCCAACGTCCTGACTTTC.

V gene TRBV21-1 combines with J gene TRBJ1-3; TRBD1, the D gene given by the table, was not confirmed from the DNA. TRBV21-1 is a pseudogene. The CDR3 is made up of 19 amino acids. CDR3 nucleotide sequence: TGTGCCAGCAGCGCACAAAGGCCAGACAGGGGAGGTGGGGGAAACACCATATATTTT. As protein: CASSAQRPDRGGGGNTIYF.

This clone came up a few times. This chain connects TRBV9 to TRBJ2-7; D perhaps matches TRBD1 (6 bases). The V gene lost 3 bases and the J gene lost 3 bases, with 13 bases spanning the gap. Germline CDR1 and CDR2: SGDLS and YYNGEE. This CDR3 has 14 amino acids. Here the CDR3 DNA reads TGTGCCAGCAGCGCATCAACAGGGATCTACGAGCAGTACTTC. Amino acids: CASSASTGIYEQYF. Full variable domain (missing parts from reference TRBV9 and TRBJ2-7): DSGVTQTPKHLITATGQRVTLRCSPRSGDLSVYWYQQSLDQGLQFLIQYYNGEERAKGNILERFSAQQFPDLHSELNLSSLELGDSALYFCASSASTGIYEQYFGPGTRLTVT.

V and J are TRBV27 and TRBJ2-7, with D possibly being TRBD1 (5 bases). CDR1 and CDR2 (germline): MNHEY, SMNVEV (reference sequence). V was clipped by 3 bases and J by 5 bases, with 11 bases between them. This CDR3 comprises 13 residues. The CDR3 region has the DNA TGTGCCAGCAGTTTTTCCCCAGGGCACGAGCAGTACTTC. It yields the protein CASSFSPGHEQYF.

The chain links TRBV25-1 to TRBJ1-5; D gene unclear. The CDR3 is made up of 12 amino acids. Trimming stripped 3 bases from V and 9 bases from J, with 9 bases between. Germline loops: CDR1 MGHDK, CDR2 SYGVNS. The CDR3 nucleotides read TGTGCCAGCAGTGAGGAGCGGGGGCCCCAGCATTTT. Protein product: CASSEERGPQHF.